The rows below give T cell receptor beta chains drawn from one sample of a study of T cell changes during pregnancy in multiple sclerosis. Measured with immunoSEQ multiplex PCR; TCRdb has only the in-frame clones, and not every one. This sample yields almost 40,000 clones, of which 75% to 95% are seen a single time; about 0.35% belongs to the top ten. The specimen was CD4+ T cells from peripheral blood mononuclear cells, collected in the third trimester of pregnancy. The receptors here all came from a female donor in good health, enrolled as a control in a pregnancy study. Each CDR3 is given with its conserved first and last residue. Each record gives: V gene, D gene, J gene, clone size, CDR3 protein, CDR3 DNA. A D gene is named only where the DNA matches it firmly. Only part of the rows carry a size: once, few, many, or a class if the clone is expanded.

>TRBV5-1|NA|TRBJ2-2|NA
CASSLDASAVGASGYTGELFF
TGCGCCAGCAGCTTGGACGCCTCGGCCGTGGGGGCTAGCGGCTACACCGGGGAGCTGTTTTTT
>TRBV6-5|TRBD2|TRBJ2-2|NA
CASSSLAGRNTGELFF
TGTGCCAGCAGTTCCCTAGCGGGCAGGAACACCGGGGAGCTGTTTTTT
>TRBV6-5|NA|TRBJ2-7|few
CASRSRPGSDEQYF
TGTGCCAGCAGGTCCCGACCGGGGAGCGACGAGCAGTACTTC
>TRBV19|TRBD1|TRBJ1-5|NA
CASSIGQGANSNQPQHF
TGTGCCAGTAGTATAGGACAGGGGGCGAATAGCAATCAGCCCCAGCATTTT
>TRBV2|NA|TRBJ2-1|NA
CASGTRDEQFF
TGTGCCAGCGGGACAAGAGACGAGCAGTTCTTC
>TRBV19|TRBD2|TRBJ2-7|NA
CASSMAGGGPFEQYF
TGTGCCAGTAGTATGGCGGGAGGAGGGCCCTTCGAGCAGTACTTC
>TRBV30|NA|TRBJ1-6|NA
CAWTPTVNNSPLHF
TGTGCCTGGACTCCAACAGTGAATAATTCACCCCTCCACTTT
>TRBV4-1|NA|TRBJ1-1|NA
CASSLYDSPDMNTEAFF
TGCGCCAGCAGCCTTTATGACAGCCCTGATATGAACACTGAAGCTTTCTTT
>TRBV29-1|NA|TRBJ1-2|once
CSVEDPANYGYTF
TGCAGCGTTGAAGATCCCGCTAACTATGGCTACACCTTC
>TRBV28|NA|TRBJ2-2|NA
CASNFRLVTGELFF
TGTGCCAGCAATTTCAGACTCGTCACCGGGGAGCTGTTTTTT
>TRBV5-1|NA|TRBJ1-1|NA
CASSSAGIRNTEAFF
TGCGCCAGCAGCTCAGCGGGGATCAGGAACACTGAAGCTTTCTTT
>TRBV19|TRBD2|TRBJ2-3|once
CASSWPGGRGDTQYF
TGTGCCAGTAGTTGGCCGGGGGGGCGTGGAGATACGCAGTATTTT
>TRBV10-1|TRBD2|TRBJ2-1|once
CASSDRASGYNEQFF
TGCGCCAGCAGTGACCGGGCTAGCGGGTACAATGAGCAGTTCTTC
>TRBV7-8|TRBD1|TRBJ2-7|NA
CASSTRQGRKYF
TGTGCCAGCAGCACGAGACAGGGAAGGAAGTACTTC
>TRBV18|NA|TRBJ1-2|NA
CASSPLDRVDYGYTF
TGTGCCAGCTCACCGCTGGACAGAGTTGACTATGGCTACACCTTC
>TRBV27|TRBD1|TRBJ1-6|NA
CASSLLGVTGISSNSPLHF
TGTGCCAGCAGTTTATTAGGGGTGACAGGGATAAGTTCTAATTCACCCCTCCACTTT
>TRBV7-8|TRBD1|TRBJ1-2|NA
CASSPRTGGGGYTF
TGTGCCAGCAGCCCGCGGACAGGGGGAGGTGGCTACACCTTC
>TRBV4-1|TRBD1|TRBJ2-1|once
CASSRTGLNEQFF
TGCGCCAGCAGCCGGACAGGGTTGAATGAGCAGTTCTTC
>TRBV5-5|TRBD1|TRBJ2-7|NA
CASSLGGQGWTYEQYF
TGTGCCAGCAGCTTGGGAGGACAGGGTTGGACCTACGAGCAGTACTTC
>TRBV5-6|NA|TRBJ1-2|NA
CASSSARSYGYTF
TGTGCCAGCAGTTCCGCGCGGTCCTATGGCTACACCTTC
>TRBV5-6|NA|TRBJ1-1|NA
CASSWGLPGTEAFF
TGTGCCAGCAGCTGGGGACTCCCGGGAACTGAAGCTTTCTTT
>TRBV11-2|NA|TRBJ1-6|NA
CASSFLGPLDSPLHF
TGTGCCAGCAGCTTCCTTGGGCCATTGGATTCACCCCTCCACTTT
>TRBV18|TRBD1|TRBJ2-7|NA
CASSRPGQPTQYF
TGTGCCAGCTCACGACCGGGACAGCCAACCCAGTACTTC
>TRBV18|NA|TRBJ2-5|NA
CASSPPHRRETQYF
TGTGCCAGCTCACCACCGCACAGAAGAGAGACCCAGTACTTC
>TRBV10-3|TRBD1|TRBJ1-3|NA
CAISGQQGAGNTIYF
TGTGCCATCAGTGGGCAACAGGGGGCTGGAAACACCATATATTTT
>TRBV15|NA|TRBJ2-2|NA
CATSITSSNTGELFF
TGTGCCACCAGCATCACATCTTCGAACACCGGGGAGCTGTTTTTT
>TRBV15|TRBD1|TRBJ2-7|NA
CATSSQGGQGSYEQYF
TGTGCCACCAGCAGCCAGGGGGGACAGGGTTCCTACGAGCAGTACTTC
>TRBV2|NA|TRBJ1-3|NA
CASSRGSGNTIYF
TGTGCCAGCAGTCGGGGATCTGGAAACACCATATATTTT
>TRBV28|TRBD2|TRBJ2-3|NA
CASSPWPSGHTQYF
TGTGCCAGCAGTCCCTGGCCTAGCGGCCATACGCAGTATTTT
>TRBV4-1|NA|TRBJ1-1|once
CASRNGGRDNTEAFF
TGCGCCAGCAGAAATGGGGGCAGGGACAACACTGAAGCTTTCTTT
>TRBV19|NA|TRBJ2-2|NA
CASSWRVRLWELFF
TGTGCCAGTAGTTGGCGGGTGCGGCTCTGGGAGCTGTTTTTT
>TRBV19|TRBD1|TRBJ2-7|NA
CASSTGTGNYEQYF
TGTGCCAGTAGTACCGGGACAGGGAACTACGAGCAGTACTTC
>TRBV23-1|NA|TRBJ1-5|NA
CASSQSSGQISNQPQHF
TGCGCCAGCAGTCAATCGTCAGGGCAAATTAGCAATCAGCCCCAGCATTTT
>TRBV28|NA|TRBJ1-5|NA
CASSFYTGNQPQHF
TGTGCCAGCAGTTTCTACACAGGGAATCAGCCCCAGCATTTT
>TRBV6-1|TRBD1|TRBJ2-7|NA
CASSEQDRTYEQYF
TGTGCCAGCAGTGAACAGGACAGGACCTACGAGCAGTACTTC
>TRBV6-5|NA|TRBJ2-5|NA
CASSFGGKETQYF
TGTGCCAGCAGTTTCGGCGGTAAAGAGACCCAGTACTTC
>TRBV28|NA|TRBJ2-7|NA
CASSLLTGPYEQYF
TGTGCCAGCAGTTTACTTACAGGGCCCTACGAGCAGTACTTC
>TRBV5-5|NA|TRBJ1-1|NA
CASSLLEGTEAFF
TGTGCCAGCAGCTTGTTAGAGGGCACTGAAGCTTTCTTT
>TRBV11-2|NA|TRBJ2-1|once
CASTPVGGYHNEQFF
TGTGCCAGCACCCCCGTTGGAGGCTACCACAATGAGCAGTTCTTC
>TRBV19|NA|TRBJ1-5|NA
CASAPTGSDQPQHF
TGTGCCAGTGCCCCGACGGGAAGTGATCAGCCCCAGCATTTT
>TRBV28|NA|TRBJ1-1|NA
CASSLPTVGGGEAFF
TGTGCCAGCAGTTTACCTACAGTCGGGGGTGGTGAAGCTTTCTTT
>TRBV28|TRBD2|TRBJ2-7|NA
CASARTTSGRREQYF
TGTGCCAGCGCACGGACCACTAGCGGGAGGAGGGAGCAGTACTTC